This TCR beta chain was recovered during a study of CD8 T cells in ankylosing spondylitis. Study conclusions and caveats: Clones linked to disease were reported to show significant enrichment in matched ankylosing spondylitis synovial fluid.

Note on this clonotype: Its antigen remains unidentified.

TCRdb independently ran MiXCR on the 5' RACE reads; one entry per CDR3 protein. The table has 230,000 or so distinct CDR3 sequences, over 15% seen once. The sequence derives from a male donor with ankylosing spondylitis or in good health (not recorded which). The sample consisted of blood, either unsorted or a sorted T cell fraction (not recorded which).

In nucleotides, the CDR3 is TGTGCCAGCAGCCAAGACGTGACAGGGATTCAAGAGACCCAGTACTTC. Amino acid sequence: CASSQDVTGIQETQYF. J is TRBJ2-5 and V is TRBV4-2; 7 bases match TRBD1. CDR3 length equals 16 residues. The germline gives CDR1 LGHNA, CDR2 YNFKEQ. V gave up 0 bases and J gave up 2 bases; unmatched junction bases: 6.